This is a list of T cell receptor beta chains from one sample in a study of blood T cells in healthy people across ages. TCRdb passed the 5' RACE reads through MiXCR, listing each CDR3 protein once. The sample consists of hundreds of thousands of distinct CDR3 sequences, roughly 21% of them appearing once. Sequenced input: blood. Every receptor here comes from an older man in good health. Each CDR3 is given with its conserved first and last residue. The D gene is left open where the match is weak. The size entry is marked missing in some rows and otherwise reads once, few, many or a size class.

J gene,V gene,D gene,clone size,CDR3 protein,CDR3 DNA
TRBJ2-5,TRBV5-1,TRBD2,.,CASSFGTSGLREETQYF,TGCGCCAGCAGCTTCGGGACTAGCGGACTCCGGGAAGAGACCCAGTACTTC
TRBJ2-2,TRBV7-3,.,.,CASSLNDRGYGLAWNTGELFF,TGTGCCAGCAGCTTAAACGACAGGGGGTACGGACTAGCGTGGAACACCGGGGAGCTGTTTTTT
TRBJ1-2,TRBV12-3/TRBV12-4,TRBD1,few,CASRRDRTFRYGYTF,TGTGCCAGCCGAAGGGACAGGACCTTCCGGTATGGCTACACCTTC
TRBJ2-7,TRBV28,TRBD2,.,CASSSSGTSGKRQYF,TGTGCCAGCAGTTCCTCCGGGACTAGCGGGAAGAGGCAGTACTTC
TRBJ1-4,TRBV4-3,.,many,CASSQEGVTNEKLFF,TGCGCCAGCAGCCAAGAGGGGGTAACTAATGAAAAACTGTTTTTT
TRBJ2-5,TRBV29-1,.,few,CSVEDLPGRLYF,TGCAGCGTTGAAGATCTTCCAGGGCGACTGTACTTC
TRBJ2-1,TRBV9,TRBD2,.,CASSVAIAGGRNQQFF,TGTGCCAGCAGCGTAGCGATAGCGGGAGGGAGGAATCAGCAGTTCTTC
TRBJ1-3,TRBV29-1,.,few,CSVDSGNTIYF,TGCAGTGTAGACTCTGGAAACACCATATATTTT
TRBJ1-2,TRBV19,TRBD1,few,CASSTGQGHGYTF,TGTGCCAGTAGTACGGGACAGGGGCATGGCTACACCTTC
TRBJ1-4,TRBV7-2,.,.,CASSLSWKNEKLFF,TGTGCCAGCAGCTTAAGCTGGAAGAATGAAAAACTGTTTTTT
TRBJ2-1,TRBV3-1,TRBD2,.,CASSQTIAGGPSEQFF,TGTGCCAGCAGCCAGACTATAGCGGGAGGGCCGAGTGAGCAGTTCTTC
TRBJ2-4,TRBV10-3,.,few,CAISESNREVKNIQYF,TGTGCCATCAGTGAGTCGAACAGAGAGGTCAAAAACATTCAGTACTTC
TRBJ2-7,TRBV20-1,TRBD2,.,CSAPGGLAVTNSYEQYF,TGCAGTGCTCCGGGGGGACTAGCGGTGACGAACTCCTACGAGCAGTACTTC
TRBJ2-7,TRBV27,TRBD1,.,CASSQGTGGGYEQYF,TGTGCCAGCAGTCAAGGGACAGGGGGCGGGTACGAGCAGTACTTC
TRBJ2-7,TRBV2,.,.,CASTPGHEQYF,TGTGCCAGCACCCCGGGGCACGAGCAGTACTTC
TRBJ2-3,TRBV5-1,TRBD2,.,CASSFPLQLAGQDTQYF,TGCGCCAGCAGCTTCCCCCTCCAGCTAGCGGGACAAGATACGCAGTATTTT
TRBJ1-1,TRBV30,TRBD1,few,CAWSVVSLGQGAGTEAFF,TGTGCCTGGAGTGTAGTTTCCCTCGGACAGGGGGCCGGCACTGAAGCTTTCTTT
TRBJ2-7,TRBV6-5,TRBD1,few,CASSSGQGKRSRPYEQYF,TGTGCCAGCAGTTCGGGACAGGGTAAAAGGAGTCGTCCCTACGAGCAGTACTTC
TRBJ2-7,TRBV6-1,.,few,CASSEHPWGDSYEQYF,TGTGCCAGCAGTGAACACCCTTGGGGGGACAGCTACGAGCAGTACTTC
TRBJ2-3,TRBV20-1,.,.,CSARDPRGTDTQYF,TGCAGTGCTAGAGATCCACGAGGCACAGATACGCAGTATTTT
TRBJ2-7,TRBV27,.,few,CASSLSRSSYEQYF,TGTGCCAGCAGTTTATCCCGCAGCTCCTACGAGCAGTACTTC
TRBJ2-7,TRBV6-5,.,few,CASSYSFVSTYEQYF,TGTGCCAGCAGTTACTCGTTCGTAAGCACCTACGAGCAGTACTTC
TRBJ2-3,TRBV18,TRBD2,few,CASSPPGLAGGTGTQYF,TGTGCCAGCTCACCACCGGGACTAGCGGGAGGGACCGGTACGCAGTATTTT
TRBJ2-1,TRBV27,.,.,CASSSRLGHNGQFF,TGTGCCAGCAGTTCAAGGCTGGGACACAACGGGCAGTTCTTC
TRBJ2-7,TRBV4-3,TRBD1,few,CASSQGTGESYEQYF,TGCGCCAGCAGCCAAGGGACAGGGGAATCCTACGAGCAGTACTTC
TRBJ2-1,TRBV20-1,.,.,CSARDHFSGSSYNEQFF,TGCAGTGCTAGAGATCATTTCAGCGGGTCGTCCTACAATGAGCAGTTCTTC
TRBJ2-5,TRBV27,TRBD2,few,CASRGLASGETQYF,TGTGCTTCCCGGGGACTAGCGAGCGGAGAGACCCAGTACTTC
TRBJ2-1,TRBV5-1,TRBD1,few,CASSLNRGRDEQFF,TGCGCCAGCAGCTTGAACAGGGGGCGGGATGAGCAGTTCTTC
TRBJ2-7,TRBV7-2,.,.,CASSPDGAVSYEQYF,TGTGCCAGCAGCCCTGATGGGGCCGTGTCCTACGAGCAGTACTTC
TRBJ2-2,TRBV29-1,.,.,CSVDRQTGELFF,TGCAGCGTTGACAGGCAGACCGGGGAGCTGTTTTTT
TRBJ2-7,TRBV5-1,TRBD1,few,CASSLGVTGSYEQYF,TGCGCCAGCAGCTTGGGAGTGACAGGGTCCTACGAGCAGTACTTC
TRBJ2-7,TRBV20-1,TRBD1,few,CSATRTGRYEQYF,TGCAGTGCTACCAGGACAGGGAGGTACGAGCAGTACTTC
TRBJ1-1,TRBV12-3/TRBV12-4,.,.,CASSLQGIPEAFF,TGTGCCAGCAGTTTACAGGGGATACCTGAAGCTTTCTTT
TRBJ2-5,TRBV5-1,.,.,CASSLGVEPQYF,TGCGCCAGCAGCTTGGGAGTAGAGCCCCAGTACTTC
TRBJ2-5,TRBV4-2,.,.,CASSQDPQVETQYF,TGTGCCAGCAGCCAAGATCCCCAGGTTGAGACCCAGTACTTC
TRBJ1-3,TRBV20-1,TRBD1,few,CSAGGGTGRNTIYF,TGCAGTGCAGGGGGAGGGACAGGTAGAAACACCATATATTTT
TRBJ2-4,TRBV6-2/TRBV6-3,.,.,CASSPRGQGGNIQYF,TGTGCCAGCAGTCCCCGAGGGCAGGGAGGAAACATTCAGTACTTC
TRBJ2-1,TRBV30,TRBD2,few,CAWSVTLTSGVVDEQFF,TGTGCCTGGAGTGTAACCCTCACTAGCGGCGTAGTGGATGAGCAGTTCTTC
TRBJ2-2,TRBV6-5,.,.,CASSTQGGGTGELFF,TGTGCCAGCAGTACCCAGGGAGGAGGCACCGGGGAGCTGTTTTTT
TRBJ2-5,TRBV21-1,.,.,CARQWPYGSQETQYF,TGTGCCCGGCAGTGGCCTTATGGATCCCAAGAGACCCAGTACTTC
TRBJ2-5,TRBV6-2/TRBV6-3,TRBD1,.,CASSYIPDRAFEETQYF,TGTGCCAGCAGTTACATTCCGGACAGGGCATTCGAGGAGACCCAGTACTTC
TRBJ2-1,TRBV29-1,TRBD2,.,CSVSPGLDTGEQFF,TGCAGCGTCTCACCGGGACTAGATACGGGTGAGCAGTTCTTC
TRBJ1-5,TRBV2,.,few,CASSAGGQSNQPQHF,TGTGCCAGCAGTGCTGGGGGGCAAAGCAATCAGCCCCAGCATTTT
TRBJ1-3,TRBV29-1,.,many,CSVEEGNTIYF,TGCAGCGTTGAAGAGGGCAACACCATATATTTT
TRBJ1-4,TRBV12-3/TRBV12-4,TRBD1,.,CASRRGPEKEKLFF,TGTGCCAGCCGCAGGGGGCCAGAGAAAGAAAAACTGTTTTTT
TRBJ1-2,TRBV7-9,.,.,CASKQGSDGYTF,TGTGCCAGCAAACAGGGTTCTGATGGCTACACCTTC
TRBJ1-1,TRBV7-2,.,.,CASSLASGRGGTEAFF,TGTGCCAGCAGCTTAGCGTCGGGGAGAGGTGGCACTGAAGCTTTCTTT
TRBJ2-6,TRBV2,.,.,CASSDAGANVLTF,TGTGCCAGCAGTGACGCCGGGGCCAACGTCCTGACTTTC
TRBJ2-1,TRBV7-6,TRBD2,.,CASSPQREASYNEQFF,TGTGCCAGCAGCCCCCAGCGGGAGGCCTCCTACAATGAGCAGTTCTTC
TRBJ1-5,TRBV5-1,.,.,CASSPDGSSVQPQHF,TGCGCCAGCAGCCCGGACGGGTCTTCGGTTCAGCCCCAGCATTTT
TRBJ2-3,TRBV7-6,TRBD2,.,CASSSGLAGPRDTQYF,TGTGCCAGCAGCTCGGGACTAGCGGGTCCTCGGGATACGCAGTATTTT
TRBJ2-5,TRBV7-9,TRBD2,many,CASSRTSAGETQYF,TGTGCCAGCAGCCGTACTAGCGCAGGGGAGACCCAGTACTTC
TRBJ2-6,TRBV3-1,.,.,CASSPPTLSGANVLTF,TGTGCCAGCAGCCCCCCGACCCTCTCTGGGGCCAACGTCCTGACTTTC
TRBJ2-6,TRBV2,.,.,CASSEDRAPGANVLTF,TGTGCCAGCAGTGAAGACAGGGCCCCTGGGGCCAACGTCCTGACTTTC